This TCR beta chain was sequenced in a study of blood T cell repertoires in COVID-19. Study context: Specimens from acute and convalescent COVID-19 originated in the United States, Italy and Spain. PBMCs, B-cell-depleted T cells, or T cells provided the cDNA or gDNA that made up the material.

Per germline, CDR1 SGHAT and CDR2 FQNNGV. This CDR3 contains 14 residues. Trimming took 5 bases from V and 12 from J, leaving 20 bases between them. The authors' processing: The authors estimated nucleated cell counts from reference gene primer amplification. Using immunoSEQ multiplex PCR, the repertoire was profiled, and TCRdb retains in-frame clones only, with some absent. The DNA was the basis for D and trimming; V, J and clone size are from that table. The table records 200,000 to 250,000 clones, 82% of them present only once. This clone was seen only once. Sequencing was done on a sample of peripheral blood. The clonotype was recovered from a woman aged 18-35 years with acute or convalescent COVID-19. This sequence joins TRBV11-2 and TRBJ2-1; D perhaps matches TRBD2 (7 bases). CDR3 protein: CASSPGAGTNGQFF. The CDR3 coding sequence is TGTGCCAGCAGCCCGGGGGCGGGGACTAACGGGCAGTTCTTC.